A single sample gave rise to the 31 T cell receptor beta chains below, sequenced in a study of OX40 agonist ivuxolimab in advanced cancers. Sequencing was performed with immunoSEQ multiplex PCR; in TCRdb, only in-frame clones are kept and a portion is missing. The data hold under 55,000 clones, with around four fifths observed a single time. Sequences were derived from CD4+ or CD8+ T cells sorted from blood, sampled in a trial of the OX40 agonist ivuxolimab. The receptors were gathered from an adult with an advanced solid tumor such as melanoma, head and neck, liver or kidney cancer.

The gene calls are TRBV5-1 and TRBJ1-1; 9 nucleotides match TRBD1. The CDR3 is 14 residues long. The germline V gene encodes CDR1 SGHRS and CDR2 YFSETQ. V trimming: 4 bases; J trimming: 6 bases; junction bases outside the gene matches: 7. The CDR3 loop is CASSPPDRGAEAFF. CDR3 nucleotides: TGCGCCAGCAGCCCCCCGGACAGGGGCGCTGAAGCTTTCTTT.

The chain combines TRBV7-9 with TRBJ1-1; weak D call: TRBD1 (5 bases). V was trimmed by 2 bases and J by 11 bases, leaving 15 bases between them. The germline V gene encodes CDR1 SEHNR and CDR2 FQNEAQ (reference sequence). CDR3 length: 13 residues. The CDR3 is CASSLLPGRGAFF. Written as DNA, the CDR3 is TGTGCCAGCAGCTTACTACCAGGGCGAGGCGCTTTCTTT.

The chain has TRBV11-2 and TRBJ2-2; 8 bases match TRBD2. This CDR3 is 15 amino acids long. V gave up 5 bases and J gave up 2 bases; unmatched junction bases: 4. Germline V gene lookup returns CDR1 SGHAT and CDR2 FQNNGV. The CDR3 protein is CASSPRTSNTGELFF. CDR3 DNA sequence: TGTGCCAGCAGCCCTCGGACTAGCAACACCGGGGAGCTGTTTTTT.

The rearrangement joins TRBV10-1 to TRBJ2-2; D possibly matches TRBD1 or TRBD2 (5 bases each). Germline V lookup: CDR1 WNHNN, CDR2 SYGVQD (reference sequence). The CDR3 consists of 12 residues. The V end lost 8 bases, the J end lost 6 bases, and 10 bases lay between the germline ends. The CDR3 nucleotides read TGCGCCAGCTCTGGGGACCCCGGGGAGCTGTTTTTT. Its translation is CASSGDPGELFF.

The CDR3 here is CASIGGRALETQYF. CDR3 DNA sequence: TGTGCCAGCATCGGCGGGAGGGCCCTTGAGACCCAGTACTTC. The gene calls are TRBV6-6 and TRBJ2-5; 9 nucleotides align to TRBD2. Germline loops: CDR1 MNHNY, CDR2 SVGAGI (reference sequence). Trimming cost V 7 bases and J 5 bases; bases outside gene matches: 8. This CDR3 region has 14 residues.

V usage is TRBV4-1 and J usage is TRBJ2-1; the match to TRBD2 covers 7 bases. CDR1 and CDR2 (germline): MGHRA, YSYEKL. V shed 4 bases, J shed 5 bases, and the junction held 11 bases outside the gene matches. The CDR3 sequence is 16 residues long. CDR3 loop: CASSLSGTTPNNEQFF. In nucleotides, the CDR3 is TGCGCCAGCAGCCTCAGCGGGACTACCCCTAACAATGAGCAGTTCTTC.

This rearrangement joins TRBV9 to TRBJ1-1, with D unclear. Trimming stripped 0 bases from V and 11 bases from J, with 14 bases between. Per the germline V gene, CDR1 is SGDLS and CDR2 is YYNGEE. The CDR3 consists of 13 residues. CDR3 loop: CASSVDSRMTAFF. The DNA of the CDR3 is TGTGCCAGCAGCGTAGACAGTCGTATGACCGCTTTCTTT.

The DNA of the CDR3 is TGTGCCAGCAGCTTTGGGACTAGTGATACGCAGTATTTT. This sequence encodes CASSFGTSDTQYF. This chain connects TRBV5-6 to TRBJ2-3; 8 nucleotides agree with TRBD2. This CDR3 region has 13 residues. Germline V gene data show CDR1 as SGHDT and CDR2 as YYEEEE. Trimming cost V 2 bases and J 6 bases; bases outside gene matches: 2.

The V gene is TRBV5-4, the J gene TRBJ1-2; D is perhaps TRBD1 (5 bases). Germline V gives CDR1 SGHNT, CDR2 YYREEE (reference sequence). V lost 4 bases and J 8 bases, leaving 18 bases between the germline ends. The CDR3 is 14 amino acids. DNA of the CDR3: TGTGCCAGCAGCCCGGGACCAAGAGTTCACGGCTACACCTTC. This gives the protein CASSPGPRVHGYTF.

The chain joins TRBV28 to TRBJ2-2, with D tentatively TRBD1 (6 bases). The germline CDR1 and CDR2 sequences are MDHEN and SYDVKM. The CDR3 covers 19 residues. V lost 2 bases and J 0 bases, leaving 19 bases between the germline ends. The CDR3 coding sequence is TGTGCCAGCAGTTTAACCAGGGGAAAGAACTTCGCGAACACCGGGGAGCTGTTTTTT. Amino acids: CASSLTRGKNFANTGELFF.

The V and J genes are TRBV4-1 and TRBJ2-1, with 8 positions matching TRBD2. CDR3 size: 17 residues. J lost 7 bases, V lost 2 bases, and 13 bases had no gene match. Germline V CDR1 and CDR2: MGHRA, YSYEKL. The CDR3 DNA follows: TGCGCCAGCAGCCAACCCCTGGGAGCGGGAGTAGGAAATGAGCAGTTCTTC. Translation: CASSQPLGAGVGNEQFF.

V and J are TRBV7-8 and TRBJ2-7, with TRBD2 matching over 8 bases. The ends lost 5 bases at V and 2 bases at J; junction bases unmatched: 5. There are 14 residues in the CDR3. CDR1 SGHVS and CDR2 FQNEAQ come from the germline V gene. CDR3 protein: CASSPREGPYEQYF. The DNA for the CDR3 is TGTGCCAGCAGCCCTCGGGAGGGACCCTACGAGCAGTACTTC.

J is TRBJ1-1 and V is TRBV6-5, with D possibly matching TRBD1 (5 bases). Germline CDR1 MNHEY, CDR2 SVGAGI. Between the trimmed V and J ends, which lost 4 bases and 5 bases, there was a span of 11 bases. This CDR3 spans 13 amino acids. The CDR3 loop reads CASSSGGRTEAFF. The CDR3 coding sequence is TGTGCCAGCAGTTCCGGGGGTCGGACTGAAGCTTTCTTT.

This clone showed up just once. This rearrangement joins TRBV5-1 to TRBJ1-6, with D hard to call. The CDR3 consists of 13 residues. Between the trimmed V and J ends, which lost 1 base and 7 bases, there was a span of 6 bases. CDR1 and CDR2 (germline): SGHRS, YFSETQ. The CDR3 coding sequence is TGCGCCAGCAGCTTGACAAGCAATTCACCCCTCCACTTT. Amino acids: CASSLTSNSPLHF.

The chain is built from TRBV14 and TRBJ2-7, with D uncertain. CDR1 SGHDN and CDR2 FVKESK come from the germline V gene. This CDR3 has 14 residues. V was clipped by 4 bases and J by 2 bases, with 12 bases between them. Written as DNA, the CDR3 is TGTGCCAGCAGCCCAAGACTCCTCCCCTACGAGCAGTACTTC. Residues: CASSPRLLPYEQYF.

The chain has TRBV21-1 and TRBJ2-7. TRBV21-1 is a pseudogene locus. The CDR3 covers 15 residues. This chain's CDR3 is CASSKRRWGNYEQYF. The CDR3, as DNA: TGTGCCAGCAGCAAAAGGCGCTGGGGAAACTACGAGCAGTACTTC.

The gene calls are TRBV10-3 and TRBJ2-3; TRBD1 agrees at 9 bases. J lost 3 bases, V lost 5 bases, and 3 bases had no gene match. The CDR3 contains 14 residues. Germline loops: CDR1 ENHRY, CDR2 SYGVKD. This chain's CDR3 is CAISPGQGTDTQYF. The CDR3 DNA reads TGTGCCATCAGTCCGGGACAGGGAACAGATACGCAGTATTTT.

The gene calls are TRBV11-1 and TRBJ2-5; D is uncertain. Germline CDR1 and CDR2: SGHAT and FQDESV (reference sequence). The CDR3 length is 14 residues. V was pared by 6 bases and J by 3 bases, with 14 bases between. In nucleotides, the CDR3 is TGTGCCAGCAGTAGGGCTGGGTTTAAAGAGACCCAGTACTTC. This gives the protein CASSRAGFKETQYF. Full variable domain (remainder filled in from reference TRBV11-1 and TRBJ2-5): EAEVAQSPRYKITEKSQAVAFWCDPISGHATLYWYRQILGQGPELLVQFQDESVVDDSQLPKDRFSAERLKGVDSTLKIQPAELGDSAMYLCASSRAGFKETQYFGPGTRLLVL.

The chain recombines TRBV18 with TRBJ1-2; maybe TRBD1 (6 bases). CDR1 is KGHSH, CDR2 LQKENI, per germline. V was trimmed by 5 bases and J by 1 base, leaving 14 bases between them. The CDR3 covers 15 residues. The CDR3 region has the DNA TGTGCCAGCTCATACCCGGGACACAATAACTATGGCTACACCTTC. Protein sequence: CASSYPGHNNYGYTF.

The chain is built from TRBV5-1 and TRBJ2-7; TRBD2 agrees at 8 bases. The CDR3 sequence is 14 residues long. The ends lost 1 base at V and 5 bases at J; junction bases unmatched: 5. Germline CDR1 and CDR2: SGHRS and YFSETQ. The CDR3 DNA reads TGCGCCAGCAGCTTGCAGGGACTAGGAGACGAGCAGTACTTC. As protein: CASSLQGLGDEQYF.

V is TRBV10-2 and J is TRBJ2-3; TRBD2 is a possible D gene (7 bases). From germline, CDR1 is WSHSY and CDR2 SAAADI. There are 17 residues in the CDR3. The V end was cut by 3 bases, the J end by 4 bases, with 20 bases between. The CDR3 DNA sequence: TGCGCCAGCAGTGAATTGCGGTGGGGGGGCGACGCAGATACGCAGTATTTT. It codes for CASSELRWGGDADTQYF.

Relative to its sample, this clone is medium-sized. One end of the junction does not line up with germline, which may come from a read error. V usage is TRBV2 and J usage is TRBJ2-5; 7 positions match TRBD1. This CDR3 has 13 residues. Germline lookup yields CDR1 SNHLY and CDR2 FYNNEI. In DNA, the CDR3 is TGTGCCAGCAGTTGGGACAGCCAAGGGACCCAGTACTTC. Translating it yields CASSWDSQGTQYF.

The chain joins TRBV5-1 to TRBJ1-5, with a possible D match to TRBD1 (6 bases). The germline V and J ends were trimmed by 4 bases and 0 bases, with 11 bases remaining between them. CDR1 and CDR2 from the germline V gene are SGHRS and YFSETQ. The CDR3 runs 15 residues. The CDR3 DNA sequence: TGCGCCAGCAGCCCGGCAGGGGCTAGCAATCAGCCCCAGCATTTT. It encodes CASSPAGASNQPQHF.

This clone was found a few times. The chain employs TRBV4-1 and TRBJ2-7, with D hard to call. V dropped 4 bases and J dropped 6 bases, with 7 bases sitting between them. Germline V gene sequence: CDR1 MGHRA, CDR2 YSYEKL. CDR3 length: 11 amino acids. The CDR3 DNA reads as TGCGCCAGCAGCCGACATGGCGAGCAGTACTTC. The encoded protein is CASSRHGEQYF.

The rearrangement uses TRBV18 and TRBJ2-1; D is undetermined. Germline V lookup: CDR1 KGHSH, CDR2 LQKENI. The CDR3 length is 14 residues. V shed 1 base and J shed 8 bases, with 12 bases lying between them. This chain's CDR3 is CASSPRLGQDEQFF. DNA for the CDR3: TGTGCCAGCTCACCACGCCTGGGCCAAGATGAGCAGTTCTTC.

The J gene is TRBJ2-7, the V gene TRBV6-5; D assignment may be TRBD1 or TRBD2 (5 bases each). V gave up 5 bases and J gave up 2 bases, with 10 bases separating them. The CDR3 sequence is 13 residues long. Germline CDR1 is MNHEY and CDR2 is SVGAGI. The CDR3 region has the DNA TGTGCCAGCAGTAGAGGGGCGGCCTACGAGCAGTACTTC. As protein: CASSRGAAYEQYF.

In its sample, this clone ranks as medium-sized. J is TRBJ1-2 and V is TRBV5-1; D not resolved. Germline V gene lookup returns CDR1 SGHRS and CDR2 YFSETQ. The CDR3 covers 13 residues. Trimming cost V 0 bases and J 5 bases, with 8 bases left between them. The CDR3 region is CASSLAGVYGYTF. The CDR3 coding sequence is TGCGCCAGCAGCTTGGCAGGAGTGTATGGCTACACCTTC.

This rearrangement joins TRBV27 to TRBJ1-1; 8 positions match TRBD1. The V and J ends lost 6 bases and 1 base, in that order; junction bases with no gene match: 13. CDR3 length: 17 amino acids. The germline CDR1 and CDR2 sequences are MNHEY and SMNVEV (reference sequence). The CDR3 sequence is CASSPLRDRRQNTEAFF. The CDR3 DNA reads TGTGCCAGCAGCCCCCTTCGGGACAGGAGACAGAACACTGAAGCTTTCTTT.

The chain links TRBV18 to TRBJ1-5; D gene ambiguous. The germline V and J ends were trimmed by 2 bases and 3 bases, with 8 bases remaining between them. CDR3 length: 14 amino acids. The germline gives CDR1 KGHSH, CDR2 LQKENI. CDR3 loop: CASSPGFSNQPQHF. CDR3 coding DNA: TGTGCCAGCTCACCAGGGTTCTCCAATCAGCCCCAGCATTTT.

The rearrangement links TRBV10-1 to TRBJ2-7; D not resolved. CDR1 is WNHNN, CDR2 SYGVQD, per germline (reference sequence). The CDR3 totals 13 residues. Trimming left V 2 bases short and J 4 bases short, with 9 bases between. Here the CDR3 reads CASSEPDGYEQYF. The CDR3 DNA reads as TGCGCCAGCAGTGAGCCGGACGGTTACGAGCAGTACTTC.

V gene TRBV7-3 combines with J gene TRBJ2-1, with 8 bases aligning to TRBD2. The CDR3 length is 17 residues. Per the germline V gene, CDR1 is SGHTA and CDR2 is FQGTGA. The ends lost 5 bases at V and 0 bases at J; junction bases unmatched: 9. CDR3 coding DNA: TGTGCCAGCAGCCCACAAACGGGAGGGCCCTCCTACAATGAGCAGTTCTTC. Translating gives CASSPQTGGPSYNEQFF.